One sample yielded the 24 T cell receptor beta chains listed below, sequenced in a study of patients and donors after allogeneic stem cell transplantation (dated by TCRdb to about 2020). Library method: RT-PCR. TCRdb lists the instrument as NextSeq 550. The public reads were run again by TCRdb, first through fastp at Q25 and then through MiXCR, and only productive beta chains were kept. Entries that share a CDR3 protein sequence are merged under the most common genes and DNA. The sample yields approximately 200,000 distinct CDR3 sequences; roughly 13% were counted once. The ten largest clones capture around 10% of the sample. The sequencing sample was made of blood, either unsorted or a sorted T cell fraction (not recorded which). These TCRs come from a human donor who was either an allogeneic HSCT recipient or a stem cell or donor lymphocyte infusion donor (not recorded which). It is not recorded whose cells these are; they may come from a transplant donor.

V and J are TRBV11-2 and TRBJ2-5, with D hard to call. Per germline, CDR1 SGHAT and CDR2 FQNNGV. Trimming pared 2 bases from V and 6 bases from J, leaving 13 bases between. CDR3 length: 14 amino acids. The CDR3 nucleotides read TGTGCCAGCAGCTTATACCCCGAAGTAAAGACCCAGTACTTC. Encoded protein: CASSLYPEVKTQYF.

This clonotype has a handful of counts. The chain combines TRBV5-6 with TRBJ2-5; 16 bases are a match to TRBD2. V lost 1 base, J lost 2 bases, and 5 bases stayed unmatched. The length of the CDR3 is 18 residues. In germline, CDR1 is SGHDT, CDR2 YYEEEE. The DNA of the CDR3 is TGTGCCAGCAGCTTGAAAGGGACTAGCGGGGGGGGGCAAGAGACCCAGTACTTC. Protein: CASSLKGTSGGGQETQYF.

This clonotype was counted many times. V gene TRBV5-1 combines with J gene TRBJ1-3; D uncertain. The CDR3 totals 14 residues. V was cut by 4 bases and J by 0 bases, with 8 bases left in between. The V gene's germline CDR1 is SGHRS and CDR2 YFSETQ. DNA for the CDR3: TGCGCCAGCAGCCGATTAACCTCTGGAAACACCATATATTTT. Protein product: CASSRLTSGNTIYF.

CDR3 amino acids: CASSPFGTGNRELFF. The CDR3 DNA follows: TGTGCCAGCAGCCCCTTCGGCACGGGCAACCGGGAGCTGTTTTTT. The chain links TRBV7-2 to TRBJ2-2, with D unclear. The CDR3 extends over 15 amino acids. V lost 5 bases to trimming and J lost 9 bases, with 19 bases between them. Per the germline V gene, CDR1 is SGHTA and CDR2 is FQGNSA.

This clonotype showed up just a few times. The chain links TRBV5-5 to TRBJ1-1, with D unresolved. In germline, CDR1 is SGHKS, CDR2 YYEKEE (reference sequence). Trimming cost V 3 bases and J 3 bases, with 15 bases left between them. This CDR3 has 15 amino acids. The CDR3 nucleotides read TGTGCCAGCAGCTACCCGGCAGGACGTCACACTGAAGCTTTCTTT. This codes for CASSYPAGRHTEAFF. The variable domain in full, with the rest retrieved from reference TRBV5-5 and TRBJ1-1, is DAGVTQSPTHLIKTRGQQVTLRCSPISGHKSVSWYQQVLGQGPQFIFQYYEKEERGRGNFPDRFSARQFPNYSSELNVNALLLGDSALYLCASSYPAGRHTEAFFGQGTRLTVV.

The table lists this clonotype with a few counts. The J gene is TRBJ2-7, the V gene TRBV3-1; D possibly uses TRBD1 or TRBD2 (5 bases each). Germline CDR1 is LGHDT and CDR2 is YNNKEL (reference sequence). This CDR3 region has 11 residues. Trimming shortened V by 8 bases and J by 5 bases, and 10 bases separated the two germline ends. CDR3 nucleotides: TGTGCCAGCGGTTGGGGGAACGAGCAGTACTTC. This codes for CASGWGNEQYF.

The chain has TRBV5-1 and TRBJ2-7; 9 bases agree with TRBD1. CDR3 length: 15 residues. After removal of 0 bases from V and 4 bases from J, the junction contained 5 bases not matched to a gene. CDR1 and CDR2 (germline): SGHRS, YFSETQ. In DNA form, the CDR3 reads TGCGCCAGCAGCTTGGCCGGGACAGGGCCTTACGAGCAGTACTTC. This translates into CASSLAGTGPYEQYF. The full variable domain, in which reference TRBV5-1 and TRBJ2-7 provide the parts outside the CDR3, is KAGVTQTPRYLIKTRGQQVTLSCSPISGHRSVSWYQQTPGQGLQFLFEYFSETQRNKGNFPGRFSGRQFSNSRSEMNVSTLELGDSALYLCASSLAGTGPYEQYFGPGTRLTVT.

This clonotype has ten or more counts. The V and J genes are TRBV12-3 or TRBV12-4 and TRBJ2-6; D call uncertain. Trimming removed 1 base at V and 3 bases at J, with 13 bases between. The CDR3 length is 17 residues. CDR3 in amino acids: CASSLVSSNRGANVLTF. The CDR3 nucleotides read TGTGCCAGCAGTTTAGTTTCTTCGAACCGTGGGGCCAACGTCCTGACTTTC.

This sequence joins TRBV6-2 or TRBV6-3 and TRBJ2-1; D might be TRBD1 (6 bases). The CDR3 has 20 amino acids. The V gene lost 0 bases and the J gene lost 1 base, with 22 bases spanning the gap. CDR1 is MNHEY and CDR2 is SVGEGT in the germline V gene. The CDR3 DNA sequence: TGTGCCAGCAGTTACTCGATCGGTGATGGACAGTTCCGATCCTACAATGAGCAGTTCTTC. Encoded protein: CASSYSIGDGQFRSYNEQFF.

This clonotype has a count of ten or more. This chain connects TRBV11-2 to TRBJ2-3; D is possibly TRBD2 (6 bases). V was shortened by 3 bases and J by 0 bases, with 13 bases between the two germline ends. The CDR3 totals 16 residues. Germline V CDR1 and CDR2: SGHAT, FQNNGV. For the CDR3, the DNA is TGTGCCAGCAGCTTCGGCGGGGATCTTAGCACAGATACGCAGTATTTT. Protein product: CASSFGGDLSTDTQYF.

This chain links TRBV2 with TRBJ1-3; 8 bases are a match to TRBD1. The CDR3 runs to 14 residues. Unmatched junction bases numbered 4, after V lost 1 base and J lost 8 bases. From germline, CDR1 is SNHLY and CDR2 FYNNEI. The CDR3 here is CASSEGQGADTIYF. CDR3 coding DNA: TGTGCCAGCAGTGAAGGGCAGGGGGCGGACACCATATATTTT. The full variable domain, in which reference TRBV2 and TRBJ1-3 provide the parts outside the CDR3, is EPEVTQTPSHQVTQMGQEVILRCVPISNHLYFYWYRQILGQKVEFLVSFYNNEISEKSEIFDDQFSVERPDGSNFTLKIRSTKLEDSAMYFCASSEGQGADTIYFGEGSWLTVV.

The V call is TRBV20-1, the J call TRBJ2-7; 10 bases map to TRBD1. The CDR3 sequence is 14 residues long. CDR1 and CDR2 (germline): DFQATT, SNEGSKA (reference sequence). Trimming at V came to 6 bases and at J to 2 bases, leaving 7 bases not matched to a gene. The CDR3 bases are TGCAGTGCAAAAGGACAGGGGGGCCCCTACGAGCAGTACTTC. Protein product: CSAKGQGGPYEQYF.

Many counts were recorded for this clonotype. The rearrangement joins TRBV29-1 to TRBJ2-3, with a tentative D call TRBD1 (5 bases). V dropped 3 bases and J dropped 0 bases, with 10 bases sitting between them. The CDR3 is 14 amino acids. Germline CDR1 SQVTM, CDR2 ANQGSEA. CDR3 nucleotide sequence: TGCAGCGTTGAGAAAGGGGATAGCACAGATACGCAGTATTTT. Translated, it gives CSVEKGDSTDTQYF.

The V call is TRBV4-3, the J call TRBJ2-1, with TRBD2 as a possible D gene (5 bases). This CDR3 comprises 15 residues. V lost 1 base and J lost 2, with 9 bases in between. Germline CDR1 and CDR2: LGHNA and YSLEER. CDR3 protein: CASSQVRATYNEQFF. CDR3 nucleotides: TGCGCCAGCAGCCAAGTGAGGGCCACCTACAATGAGCAGTTCTTC.

About this clonotype: The CDR3 carries no conserved terminal phenylalanine or tryptophan, so it likely arises from a read error. Because the CDR3's place on the DNA is in doubt, the DNA is left out and the CDR3 is given as listed by TCRdb. V usage is TRBV6-6 and J usage is TRBJ1-1; TRBD1, the D gene given by the table, was not confirmed from the DNA. CDR1 MNHNY and CDR2 SVGAGI come from the germline V gene (reference sequence). The CDR3 comprises 12 residues, both ends counted. The CDR3 region is CASSGTERSDTL.

The table lists this clonotype with a few counts. The J gene is TRBJ2-3, the V gene TRBV7-3; TRBD2 agrees at 7 bases. Per germline, CDR1 SGHTA and CDR2 FQGTGA. Trimming at V came to 4 bases and at J to 2 bases, leaving 12 bases not matched to a gene. The CDR3 consists of 17 residues. CDR3 sequence: CASSSRMKRGYTDTQYF. The CDR3 DNA follows: TGTGCCAGCAGCTCGAGAATGAAGCGGGGTTACACAGATACGCAGTATTTT.

This clonotype was counted at least ten times. V gene TRBV4-3 combines with J gene TRBJ1-6, with 7 bases that match TRBD1. V lost 0 bases to trimming and J lost 7 bases; unmatched junction nucleotides: 6. CDR1 LGHNA and CDR2 YSLEER come from the germline V gene. This CDR3 is built from 16 residues. For the CDR3, the DNA is TGCGCCAGCAGCCAAGATATCGCAGGGGGGAATTCACCCCTCCACTTT. Translated: CASSQDIAGGNSPLHF.

The V gene is TRBV3-1, the J gene TRBJ1-1; no clear D. Germline lookup yields CDR1 LGHDT and CDR2 YNNKEL (reference sequence). V was shortened by 3 bases and J by 7 bases, with 9 bases between the two germline ends. This CDR3 has 12 residues. The CDR3 DNA sequence: TGTGCCAGCAGCCATACCGGGTTTGAAGCTTTCTTT. Translation gives CASSHTGFEAFF.

This clonotype was detected a few times. This chain uses TRBV30 with TRBJ1-5; 8 nucleotides line up with TRBD1. Per the germline V gene, CDR1 is GTSNPN and CDR2 is SVGIG (reference sequence). This CDR3 contains 15 residues. With 2 bases clipped from V and 5 bases from J, the junction kept 8 bases outside the gene matches. The CDR3 DNA reads TGTGCCTGGAGTCTTTCCTACAGGGGGGATCAGCCCCAGCATTTT. Translated: CAWSLSYRGDQPQHF.

This clonotype was recorded at least ten times. This CDR3 is CASSLEPTHSYEQYF. The DNA for the CDR3 is TGCGCCAGCAGCTTGGAGCCAACCCACTCCTACGAGCAGTACTTC. The genes are TRBV5-1 and TRBJ2-7, with D hard to call. Trimming took off 0 bases at V and 0 bases at J, with 10 bases between the two ends. CDR3 length equals 15 residues. The germline V gene encodes CDR1 SGHRS and CDR2 YFSETQ.

Only a few counts were recorded for this clonotype. The rearrangement joins TRBV27 to TRBJ2-3; possibly TRBD1 or TRBD2 for D (5 bases each). From germline, CDR1 is MNHEY and CDR2 SMNVEV (reference sequence). This CDR3 has 14 residues. The V end lost 6 bases, the J end lost 0 bases, and 10 bases lay between the germline ends. In nucleotides, the CDR3 is TGTGCCAGCAGCTTGGGGGTCAGCACAGATACGCAGTATTTT. Amino acids: CASSLGVSTDTQYF.

Ten or more counts support this clonotype. The chain uses TRBV7-3 and TRBJ2-3; 12 nucleotides align to TRBD2. Germline V lookup: CDR1 SGHTA, CDR2 FQGTGA. The junction had 5 bases not matched to a gene; V was cut back by 6 bases and J by 4 bases. This CDR3 has 15 amino acids. The CDR3 region has the DNA TGTGCCAGCAGGACTAGCGGGAGCGGCCCAGATACGCAGTATTTT. This codes for CASRTSGSGPDTQYF. The full variable domain, completed using reference TRBV7-3 and TRBJ2-3, is GAGVSQTPSNKVTEKGKYVELRCDPISGHTALYWYRQSLGQGPEFLIYFQGTGAADDSGLPNDRFFAVRPEGSVSTLKIQRTERGDSAVYLCASRTSGSGPDTQYFGPGTRLTVL.

The table lists this clonotype with many counts. The genes are TRBV20-1 and TRBJ2-1, with TRBD2 identical over 7 bases. Per germline, CDR1 DFQATT and CDR2 SNEGSKA (reference sequence). V gave up 1 base and J gave up 0 bases; unmatched junction bases: 9. The length of the CDR3 is 17 residues. The CDR3 loop is CSARAPPAGSSYNEQFF. For the CDR3, the DNA is TGCAGTGCTAGAGCCCCCCCAGCGGGGAGCTCCTACAATGAGCAGTTCTTC.

This clonotype has only a few counts. V is TRBV5-1 and J is TRBJ2-7; D is ambiguous. Trimming cost V 2 bases and J 6 bases, with 12 bases left between them. This CDR3 is 13 amino acids long. CDR1 is SGHRS and CDR2 is YFSETQ in the germline V gene. The CDR3 nucleotides are TGCGCCAGCAGCTTCCACTCGGGTACCGAGCAGTACTTC. This sequence encodes CASSFHSGTEQYF.